This T cell receptor beta chain was observed in a study of T cells in Graves' hyperthyroidism and ophthalmopathy (dated by TCRdb to the late 2010s). General notes on the study: TCR V-J signatures able to tell the groups apart were searched for in a discovery cohort of about a hundred patients, of whom around 43 had Graves' ophthalmopathy and about 55 had stable Graves' hyperthyroidism. Prospective prediction of ophthalmopathy was tested in an independent validation cohort of fewer than 20 hyperthyroidism patients and 15 to 17 patients who later progressed to ophthalmopathy. The approximately 100 discovery patients were randomly split 7:3 into training and test sets. In about 6 Graves' hyperthyroidism patients, the study also compared T-cell repertoires from thyroid tissue with T-cell repertoires from blood. Once sampling was done, hyperthyroidism patients were given methimazole at a starting dose of 30 mg daily, whereas ophthalmopathy patients were given high-dose intravenous methylprednisolone. The paper describes TCR Vbeta CDR3 sequencing of 135 peripheral blood samples, made up of 43 ophthalmopathy patients, roughly 80 hyperthyroidism patients and roughly 17 progressor patients. The paper's findings and limits, for the study overall: Most expanded thyroid clonotypes (frequency above 0.001) were also detected in blood, a finding suggesting that blood repertoires may reflect thyroid immune responses. Sample size was not statistically predetermined, and investigators were not blinded to group allocation. During validation, the model predicted progression to ophthalmopathy a median of roughly 7.1 months ahead of onset, with around 71% sensitivity and around 72% specificity. A 13 V-J signature model separated ophthalmopathy from stable hyperthyroidism, with over 85% sensitivity and approximately 81% specificity in cross-validation and 80%/75% in testing.

With regard to this clonotype: Its specific antigen is unknown. The input lacks base qualities; no much larger clone sits a single base away.

Any patient with an uncontrolled infection, another autoimmune disease, pregnancy or lactation was excluded. Diagnoses relied on clinical symptoms, serum thyroxine and TRAb, thyroid ultrasound and orbital computed tomography. Trizol reagent was used to extract total RNA, and RNA quality was then checked on an Agilent 2100 Bioanalyzer. The CDR3 runs 11 amino acids, cysteine and phenylalanine included. Only the CDR3 DNA stays, 33 bases, in frame from base 1. Relative to germline, V is 1 base shorter and J is 7 bases shorter, with 7 bases between their ends. CDR1 and CDR2 are read off the germline V gene as SQVTM and ANQGSEA. TCR beta CDR3 regions were amplified from RNA transcripts. The first round of RT-PCR for the TCR CDR3 was performed with the HTBI primer set and the Qiagen OneStep RT-PCR kit. A second multiplex PCR round built the libraries, followed by size selection and purification. Paired-end sequencing of the libraries was performed with 100 bp reads on an Illumina HiSeq2000. As for the authors' bioinformatics: SOAPnuke was used to process the raw data, removing reads that contained adapters or uncalled bases, had a mean Phred below 15, or lacked an exact match to the constant primer or identifier. COPE v1.2.5 was used to merge high-quality paired reads, and clonotypes were defined as unique nucleotide sequences. Clonotypes were aligned to IMGT TRBV, TRBD and TRBJ reference segments using MiTCR v1.1. The analysis included only V-J combinations with a frequency above 0.0001, which together covered around 99% of the repertoires. A TCS score was defined as the ratio between F50 (clonal expansion) and ExV (chaos), using BLOSUM62-based TCRdist between CDR3 peptides within each V-J. Welch's t-statistics and random forest reduced around 550 V-J features to 10 to 15, which were used in a naive Bayes classifier (R e1071). The similarity between thyroid and blood repertoires was quantified using the Morisita-Horn index. Through fastp at Q25 and MiXCR, TCRdb rebuilt clones from the public reads, retaining in-frame beta chains. Identical CDR3 protein sequences are pooled into one entry, listed with their most common genes and DNA. TCRdb, not the original authors, processed these V and J calls. Present in this sample are approximately 700,000 distinct CDR3 sequences, roughly 46% of which were seen just once. The top ten clones comprise roughly 7.2% of the sample.

This clonotype was sampled from an adult man with Graves' disease, either hyperthyroidism or ophthalmopathy (not recorded which). The sequence joins TRBV29-1 to TRBJ2-5, with an unclear D gene assignment. Material for sequencing was peripheral blood or thyroid tissue (not recorded which). In nucleotides, the sequence is TGCAGCGTTGAAGTGCGAGGGACCCAGTACTTC. It translates as CSVEVRGTQYF. This CDR3, with the reference TRBV29-1 and TRBJ2-5 proteins standing in past its ends, gives the full variable domain SAVISQKPSRDICQRGTSLTIQCQVDSQVTMMFWYRQQPGQSLTLIATANQGSEATYESGFVIDKFPISRPNLTFSTLTVSNMSPEDSSIYLCSVEVRGTQYFGPGTRLLVL.